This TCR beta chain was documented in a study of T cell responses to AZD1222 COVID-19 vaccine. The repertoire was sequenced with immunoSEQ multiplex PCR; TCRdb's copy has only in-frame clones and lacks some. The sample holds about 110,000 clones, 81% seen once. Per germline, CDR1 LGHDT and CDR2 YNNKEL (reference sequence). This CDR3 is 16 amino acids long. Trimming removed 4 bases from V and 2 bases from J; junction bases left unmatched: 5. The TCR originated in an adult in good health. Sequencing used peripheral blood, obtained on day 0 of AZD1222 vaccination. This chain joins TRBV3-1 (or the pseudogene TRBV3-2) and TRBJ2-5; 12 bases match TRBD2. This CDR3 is CASSPRTSGNQETQYF. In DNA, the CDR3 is TGTGCCAGCAGCCCGCGGACTAGCGGGAATCAAGAGACCCAGTACTTC.